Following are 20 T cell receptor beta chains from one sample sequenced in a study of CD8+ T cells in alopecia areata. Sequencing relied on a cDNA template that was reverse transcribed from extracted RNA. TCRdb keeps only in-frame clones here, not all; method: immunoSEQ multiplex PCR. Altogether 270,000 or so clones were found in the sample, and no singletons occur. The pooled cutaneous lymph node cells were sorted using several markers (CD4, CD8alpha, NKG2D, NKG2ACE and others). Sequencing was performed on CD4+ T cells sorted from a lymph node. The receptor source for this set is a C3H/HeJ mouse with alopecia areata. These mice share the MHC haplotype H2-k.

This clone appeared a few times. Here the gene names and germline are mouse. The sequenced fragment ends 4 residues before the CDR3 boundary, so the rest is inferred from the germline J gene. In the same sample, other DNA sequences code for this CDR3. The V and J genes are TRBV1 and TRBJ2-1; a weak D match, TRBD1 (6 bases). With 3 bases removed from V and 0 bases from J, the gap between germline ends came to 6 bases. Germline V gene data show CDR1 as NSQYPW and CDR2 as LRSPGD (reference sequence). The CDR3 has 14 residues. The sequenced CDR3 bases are TGCACCTGCAGTGCGGGACATAACTATGCT. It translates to CTCSAGHNYA. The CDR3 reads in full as CTCSAGHNYAEQFF.

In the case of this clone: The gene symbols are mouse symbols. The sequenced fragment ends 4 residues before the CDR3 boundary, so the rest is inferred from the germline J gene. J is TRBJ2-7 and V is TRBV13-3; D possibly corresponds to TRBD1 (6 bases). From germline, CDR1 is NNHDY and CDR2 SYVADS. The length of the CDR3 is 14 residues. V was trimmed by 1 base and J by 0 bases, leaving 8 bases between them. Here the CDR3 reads CASSDQGISYEQYF. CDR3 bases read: TGTGCCAGCAGTGATCAGGGGATCTCCTAT.

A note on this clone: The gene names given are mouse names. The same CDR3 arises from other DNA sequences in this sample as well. The covered CDR3 bases are TGCACCTGCAGTGGGACAGGGGACGCT. Its protein is CTCSGTGDA. In full, the CDR3 is CTCSGTGDAEQFF. V usage is TRBV1 and J usage is TRBJ2-1; TRBD1 matches 9 bases. The CDR3 goes on 4 residues after the read ends, and that part is filled in from the germline J gene. Germline CDR1 is NSQYPW and CDR2 is LRSPGD (reference sequence). The CDR3 runs to 13 residues.

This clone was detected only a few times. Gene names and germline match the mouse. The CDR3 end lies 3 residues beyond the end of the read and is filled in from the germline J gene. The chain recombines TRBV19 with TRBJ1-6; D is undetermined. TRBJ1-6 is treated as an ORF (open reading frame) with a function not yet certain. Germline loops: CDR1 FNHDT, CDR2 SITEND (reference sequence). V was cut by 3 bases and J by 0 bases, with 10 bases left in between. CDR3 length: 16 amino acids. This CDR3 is CASSTYSSSYNSPLYF. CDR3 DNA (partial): TGTGCCAGCAGTACCTACAGCTCTTCCTATAATTCGCCC.

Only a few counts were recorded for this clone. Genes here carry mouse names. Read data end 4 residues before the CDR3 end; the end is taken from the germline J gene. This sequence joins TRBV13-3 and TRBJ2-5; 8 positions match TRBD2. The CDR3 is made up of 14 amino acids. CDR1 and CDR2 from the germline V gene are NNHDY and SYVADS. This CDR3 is CASSVRDWKDTQYF. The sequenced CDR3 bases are TGTGCCAGCAGTGTCCGGGACTGGAAAGAC.

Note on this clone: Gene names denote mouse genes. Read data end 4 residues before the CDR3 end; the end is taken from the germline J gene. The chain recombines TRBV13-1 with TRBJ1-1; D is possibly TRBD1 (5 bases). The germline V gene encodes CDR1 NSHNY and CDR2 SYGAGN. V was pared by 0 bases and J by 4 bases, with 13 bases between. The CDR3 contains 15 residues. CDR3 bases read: TGTGCCAGCAGTGATGCGGGAGGGAGGGGCACA. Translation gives CASSDAGGRGT. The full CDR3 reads CASSDAGGRGTEVFF.

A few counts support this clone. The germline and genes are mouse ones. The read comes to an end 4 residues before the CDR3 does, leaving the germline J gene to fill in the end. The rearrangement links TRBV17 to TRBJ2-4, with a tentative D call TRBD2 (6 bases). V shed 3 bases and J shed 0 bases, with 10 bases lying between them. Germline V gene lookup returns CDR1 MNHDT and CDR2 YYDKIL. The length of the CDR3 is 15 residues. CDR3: CASSSRGTSQNTLYF. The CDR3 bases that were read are TGTGCTAGCAGTAGTCGGGGGACTAGTCAAAAC.

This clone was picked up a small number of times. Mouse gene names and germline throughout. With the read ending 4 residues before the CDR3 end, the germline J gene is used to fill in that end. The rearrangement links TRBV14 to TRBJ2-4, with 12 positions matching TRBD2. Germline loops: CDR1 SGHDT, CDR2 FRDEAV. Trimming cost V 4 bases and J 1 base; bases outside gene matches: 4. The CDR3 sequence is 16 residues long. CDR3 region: CASSLTGGARQNTLYF. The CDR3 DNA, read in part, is TGTGCCAGCAGTCTGACTGGGGGGGCCCGTCAAAAC.

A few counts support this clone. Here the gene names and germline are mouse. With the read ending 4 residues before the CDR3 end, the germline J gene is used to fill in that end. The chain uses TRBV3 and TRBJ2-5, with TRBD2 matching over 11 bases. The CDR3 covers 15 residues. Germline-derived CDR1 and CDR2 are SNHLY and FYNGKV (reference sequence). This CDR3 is CASSLDWGGEDTQYF. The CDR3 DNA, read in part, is TGTGCCAGCAGCTTAGACTGGGGGGGCGAAGAC.

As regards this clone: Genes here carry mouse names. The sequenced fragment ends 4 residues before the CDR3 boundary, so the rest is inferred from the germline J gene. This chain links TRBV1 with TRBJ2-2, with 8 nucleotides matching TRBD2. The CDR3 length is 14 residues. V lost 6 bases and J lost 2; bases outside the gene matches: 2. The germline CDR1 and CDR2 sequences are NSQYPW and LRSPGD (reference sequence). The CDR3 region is CTCRTGENTGQLYF. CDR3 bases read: TGCACCTGCAGGACTGGGGAGAACACCGGG.

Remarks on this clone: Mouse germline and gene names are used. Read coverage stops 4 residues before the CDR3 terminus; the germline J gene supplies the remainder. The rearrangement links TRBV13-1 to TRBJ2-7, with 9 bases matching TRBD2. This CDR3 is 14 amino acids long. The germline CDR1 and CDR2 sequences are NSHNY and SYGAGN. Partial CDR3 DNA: TGTGCCAGCAGTGATGAAACTGGGGGGTAT. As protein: CASSDETGGY. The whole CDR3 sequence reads CASSDETGGYEQYF.

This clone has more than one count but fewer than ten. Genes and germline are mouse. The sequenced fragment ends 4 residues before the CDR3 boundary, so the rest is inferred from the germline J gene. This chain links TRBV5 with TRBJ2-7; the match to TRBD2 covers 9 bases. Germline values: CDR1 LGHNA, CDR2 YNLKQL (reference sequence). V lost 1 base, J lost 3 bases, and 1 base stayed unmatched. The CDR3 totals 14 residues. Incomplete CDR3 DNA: TGTGCCAGCAGCCAAGCGACTGGGGGCTAT. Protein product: CASSQATGGY. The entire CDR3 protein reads CASSQATGGYEQYF.

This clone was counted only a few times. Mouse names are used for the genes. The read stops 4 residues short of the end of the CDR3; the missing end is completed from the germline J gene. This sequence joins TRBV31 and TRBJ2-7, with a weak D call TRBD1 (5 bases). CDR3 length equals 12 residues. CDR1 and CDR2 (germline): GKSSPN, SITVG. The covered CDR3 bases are TGTGCCTGGAGTGGACAAACATAT. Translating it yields CAWSGQTY. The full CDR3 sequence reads CAWSGQTYEQYF.

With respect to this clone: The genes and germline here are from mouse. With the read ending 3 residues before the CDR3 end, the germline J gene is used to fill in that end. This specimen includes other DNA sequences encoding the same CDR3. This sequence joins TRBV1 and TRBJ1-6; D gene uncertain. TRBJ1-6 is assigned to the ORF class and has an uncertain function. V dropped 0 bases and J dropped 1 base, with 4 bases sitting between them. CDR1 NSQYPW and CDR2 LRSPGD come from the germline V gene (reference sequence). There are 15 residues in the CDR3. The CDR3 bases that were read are TGCACCTGCAGTGCAGACAGCTCCTATAATTCGCCC. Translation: CTCSADSSYNSP. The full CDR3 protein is CTCSADSSYNSPLYF.

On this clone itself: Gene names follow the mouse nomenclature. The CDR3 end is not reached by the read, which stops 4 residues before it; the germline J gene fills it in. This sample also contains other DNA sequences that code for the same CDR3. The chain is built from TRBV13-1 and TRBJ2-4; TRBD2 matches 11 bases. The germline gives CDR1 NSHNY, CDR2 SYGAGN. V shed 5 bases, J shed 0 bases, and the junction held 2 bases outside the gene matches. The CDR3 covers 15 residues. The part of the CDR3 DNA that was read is TGTGCCAGCAGGGGACTGGGGGCTAGTCAAAAC. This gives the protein CASRGLGASQN. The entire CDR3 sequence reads CASRGLGASQNTLYF.

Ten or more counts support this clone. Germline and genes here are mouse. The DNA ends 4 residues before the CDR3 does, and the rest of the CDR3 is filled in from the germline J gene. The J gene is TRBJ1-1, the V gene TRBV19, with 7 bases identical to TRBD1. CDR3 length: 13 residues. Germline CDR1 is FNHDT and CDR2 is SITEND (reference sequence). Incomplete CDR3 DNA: TGTGCCAGCAGTACAACAGGGGTACCA. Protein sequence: CASSTTGVP. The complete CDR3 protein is CASSTTGVPEVFF.

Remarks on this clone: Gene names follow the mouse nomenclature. CDR3 sequence reads: CASSPGDSNSDYTF. The covered CDR3 bases are TGTGCCAGCAGTCCTGGAGACTCAAACTCC. This sequence joins TRBV19 and TRBJ1-2; D uncertain. The CDR3 extends 4 residues past the end of the read, so its final part is completed from the germline J gene. The CDR3 covers 14 residues. Between the trimmed V and J ends, which lost 4 bases and 0 bases, there was a span of 10 bases. The germline V gene encodes CDR1 FNHDT and CDR2 SITEND (reference sequence). Supplemented by reference TRBV19 and TRBJ1-2, the full variable domain reads GGIITQTPKFLIGQEGQKLTLKCQQNFNHDTMYWYRQDSGKGLRLIYYSITENDLQKGDLSEGYDASREKKSSFSLTVTSAQKNEMAVFLCASSPGDSNSDYTFGSGTRLLVI.

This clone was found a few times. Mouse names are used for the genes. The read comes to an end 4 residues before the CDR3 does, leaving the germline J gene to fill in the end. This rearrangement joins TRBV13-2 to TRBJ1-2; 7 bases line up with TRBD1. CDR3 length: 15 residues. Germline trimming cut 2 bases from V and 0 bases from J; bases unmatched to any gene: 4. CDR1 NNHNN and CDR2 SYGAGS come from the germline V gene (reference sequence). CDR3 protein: CASGEGDRTNSDYTF. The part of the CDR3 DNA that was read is TGTGCCAGCGGTGAGGGGGACAGAACAAACTCC.

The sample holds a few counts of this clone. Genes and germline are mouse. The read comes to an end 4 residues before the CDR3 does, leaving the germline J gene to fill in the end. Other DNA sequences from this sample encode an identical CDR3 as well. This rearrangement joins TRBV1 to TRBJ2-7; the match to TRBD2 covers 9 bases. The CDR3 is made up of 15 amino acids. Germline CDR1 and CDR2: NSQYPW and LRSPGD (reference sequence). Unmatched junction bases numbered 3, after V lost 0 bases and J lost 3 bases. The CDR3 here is CTCSADLGGVYEQYF. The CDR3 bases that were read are TGCACCTGCAGTGCAGATCTGGGGGGGGTCTAT.

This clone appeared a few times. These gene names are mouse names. The CDR3 sequence: CASSRGQDQDTQYF. The DNA read from the CDR3 is TGTGCCAGCAGCCGCGGACAGGACCAAGAC. The chain has TRBV5 and TRBJ2-5; 7 nucleotides line up with TRBD1. The read halts 4 residues ahead of the CDR3 end, with the missing end drawn from the germline J gene. Germline loops: CDR1 LGHNA, CDR2 YNLKQL (reference sequence). V lost 4 bases to trimming and J lost 1 base; unmatched junction nucleotides: 2. The CDR3 is 14 residues long.